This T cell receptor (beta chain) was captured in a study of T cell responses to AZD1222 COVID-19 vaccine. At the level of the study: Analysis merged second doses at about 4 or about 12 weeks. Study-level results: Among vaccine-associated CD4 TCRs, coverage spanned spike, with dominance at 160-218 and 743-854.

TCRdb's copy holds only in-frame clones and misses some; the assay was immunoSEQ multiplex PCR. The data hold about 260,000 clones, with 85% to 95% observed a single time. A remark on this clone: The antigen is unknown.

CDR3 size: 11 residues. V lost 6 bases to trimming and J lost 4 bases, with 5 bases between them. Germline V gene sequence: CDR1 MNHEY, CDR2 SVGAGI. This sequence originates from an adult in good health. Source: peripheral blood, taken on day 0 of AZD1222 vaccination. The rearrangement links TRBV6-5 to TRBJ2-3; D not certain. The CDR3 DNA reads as TGTGCCAGCAGGAGGCCAGATACGCAGTATTTT. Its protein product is CASRRPDTQYF.